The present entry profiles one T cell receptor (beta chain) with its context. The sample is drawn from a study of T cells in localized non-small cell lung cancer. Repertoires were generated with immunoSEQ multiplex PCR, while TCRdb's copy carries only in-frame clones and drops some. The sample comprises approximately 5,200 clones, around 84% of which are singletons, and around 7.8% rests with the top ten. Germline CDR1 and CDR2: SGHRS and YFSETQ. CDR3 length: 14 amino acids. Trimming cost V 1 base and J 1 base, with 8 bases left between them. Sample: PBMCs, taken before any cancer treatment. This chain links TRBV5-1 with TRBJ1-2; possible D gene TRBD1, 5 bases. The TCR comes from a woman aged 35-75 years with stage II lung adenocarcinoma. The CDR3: CASSLTQGNYGYTF. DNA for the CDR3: TGCGCCAGCAGCTTGACGCAGGGTAACTATGGCTACACCTTC.